This note documents a single TCR beta chain sequence. What it recognizes is unknown. The protocol was immunoSEQ multiplex PCR, while the TCRdb copy is restricted to in-frame clones and leaves out a portion. The sample has about 29,000 clones, roughly nine tenths seen once. V lost 3 bases and J 4 bases, leaving 13 bases between the germline ends. CDR3 length equals 14 residues. CDR1 is SGDLS, CDR2 YYNGEE, per germline. This record belongs to a study of graft-versus-host responses after intestinal transplantation. Overall study: As for transplant type, recipients had multivisceral, liver-intestinal, or isolated intestinal grafts. Anti-thymocyte globulin induction, then tacrolimus and steroids for two to four years, went to all recipients. Study observations and caveats: Marrow from the recipient contained GvH clones, some of which had appeared first in ileum or blood. Allografts of one patient group, those with graft-donor T cell macrochimerism, had high graft-versus-host to host-versus-graft clonal ratios.

The clonotype was recovered from a human patient who received an intestinal transplant, so some T cells may come from the graft donor. The source was PBMCs, collected around 61 weeks after intestinal transplantation. The rearrangement joins TRBV9 to TRBJ1-1; D might be TRBD1 (5 bases). Here the CDR3 reads CASSAVGGVTEAFF. The CDR3 DNA follows: TGTGCCAGCAGCGCGGTGGGGGGAGTCACTGAAGCTTTCTTT. Filled out from reference TRBV9 and TRBJ1-1, the complete variable domain reads DSGVTQTPKHLITATGQRVTLRCSPRSGDLSVYWYQQSLDQGLQFLIQYYNGEERAKGNILERFSAQQFPDLHSELNLSSLELGDSALYFCASSAVGGVTEAFFGQGTRLTVV.